This record looks at one T cell receptor (beta chain) sequence and its context. The target antigen is unknown. The sample comes from a study of cytomegalovirus exposure and HLA in healthy donors. Points from the study as a whole: Investigators reported under 200 TCR beta chains as tied to cytomegalovirus.

V gave up 4 bases and J gave up 0 bases, with 17 bases separating them. Germline V gene sequence: CDR1 SGDLS, CDR2 YYNGEE. The length of the CDR3 is 18 residues. The PCR used 60 Vbeta and 13 Jbeta primers. Produced via immunoSEQ multiplex PCR; TCRdb's table is partial and in-frame only. The profile covers some 200,000 clones, with 79% appearing a single time and around 1.4% taken by the ten largest. The genes are TRBV9 and TRBJ1-6; D unresolved. The source material was PBMCs. The TCR originated in a girl aged 10 to 17 in good health and CMV-seropositive. CDR3 nucleotides: TGTGCCAGCAGCCCCCGAGAGCACGGTGACTCCTATAATTCACCCCTCCACTTT. It codes for CASSPREHGDSYNSPLHF.